The clone carrying this TCR beta chain was observed a few times. These data are taken from a study of STAT5B mutations in CD4+ large granular lymphocyte leukemia. Clones were read by immunoSEQ multiplex PCR, and TCRdb kept only the in-frame ones, dropping some. The sample shows 20,000 to 25,000 clones, around 72% of them seen only once. The CDR3 is made up of 13 amino acids. Germline-derived CDR1 and CDR2 are MDHEN and SYDVKM. Trimming removed 4 bases at V and 5 bases at J, with 11 bases between. The genes are TRBV28 and TRBJ1-1; perhaps TRBD1 as D (6 bases). Sequenced input: CD4+ T cells from blood buffy coats. The receptor was derived from a human donor in good health. The CDR3 nucleotides read TGTGCCAGCAGTTCGACAGGAGGGACTGAAGCTTTCTTT. Amino acid sequence: CASSSTGGTEAFF.